These T cell receptor beta chains were read from a single sample in a study of blood T cell repertoires in COVID-19. Data came from immunoSEQ multiplex PCR; TCRdb stores just in-frame clones and leaves some out. The table includes about 200,000 clones, around 87% detected once. The sample comprised peripheral blood. The receptors here all came from a man aged 55 to 70 with acute or convalescent COVID-19. The CDR3 runs from the conserved cysteine through the conserved F or W. D genes are given only for firm matches. The size entry is marked missing in some rows and otherwise reads once, few, many or a size class.

TRBJ2-2 | . | TRBV7-2 | TRBD2 | CASSLASGGHTGELFF | TGTGCCAGCAGCTTAGCGAGCGGGGGACACACCGGGGAGCTGTTTTTT
TRBJ2-1 | . | TRBV5-1 | TRBD2 | CASSLVAGLGSYNEQFF | TGCGCCAGCAGTTTGGTAGCGGGGCTAGGCTCCTACAATGAGCAGTTCTTC
TRBJ1-2 | . | TRBV28 | TRBD1 | CASSSSGTGYNYGYTF | TGTGCCAGCAGTTCCTCCGGGACAGGGTATAACTATGGCTACACCTTC
TRBJ2-1 | . | TRBV20-1 | TRBD2 | CSASRGASGGHKQFF | TGCAGTGCTAGTAGGGGGGCTAGCGGGGGCCATAAGCAGTTCTTC
TRBJ2-1 | . | TRBV5-4 | TRBD2 | CASSPKRGGGEQFF | TGTGCCAGCAGCCCTAAGCGGGGGGGCGGTGAGCAGTTCTTC
TRBJ2-2 | . | TRBV9 | TRBD1 | CASSGQGSNTGELFF | TGTGCCAGCAGCGGACAGGGGTCGAACACCGGGGAGCTGTTTTTT
TRBJ2-1 | . | TRBV18 | . | CASSPPLTGIGNEQFF | TGTGCCAGCTCACCACCTCTCACGGGGATTGGGAATGAGCAGTTCTTC
TRBJ1-1 | . | TRBV7-9 | . | CASSSQGTSGTEAFF | TGTGCCAGCAGCTCACAAGGGACTTCTGGCACTGAAGCTTTCTTT
TRBJ2-7 | . | TRBV5-5 | . | CASSLSRGLLSYEQYF | TGTGCCAGCAGCCTCAGCAGGGGCCTTCTCTCCTACGAGCAGTACTTC
TRBJ2-5 | . | TRBV27 | . | CASSQTRRPQETQYF | TGTGCCAGCAGTCAGACACGACGACCACAAGAGACCCAGTACTTC
TRBJ1-2 | . | TRBV6-5 | . | CASRAGNRYTF | TGTGCCAGCAGGGCGGGGAACCGCTACACCTTC
TRBJ1-1 | . | TRBV27 | . | CASRRQPLNTEAFF | TGTGCCAGCAGAAGACAGCCTCTGAACACTGAAGCTTTCTTT
TRBJ2-1 | . | TRBV5-1 | . | CASSLRGASYNEQFF | TGCGCCAGCAGCTTGCGGGGGGCCTCCTACAATGAGCAGTTCTTC
TRBJ2-1 | . | TRBV7-2 | . | CASSPLLRAVVNEQFF | TGTGCCAGCAGCCCGCTGCTCAGGGCAGTAGTTAATGAGCAGTTCTTC
TRBJ2-5 | . | TRBV7-2 | TRBD2 | CASSPLAGGTGDVSQYF | TGTGCCAGCAGCCCCCTAGCGGGGGGTACGGGGGACGTGTCCCAGTACTTC
TRBJ1-4 | . | TRBV30 | TRBD1 | CAWRGDRGEKLFF | TGTGCCTGGAGAGGGGACAGGGGAGAAAAACTGTTTTTT
TRBJ2-3 | . | TRBV5-1 | TRBD2 | CASSLVGRMTSGGAGLDTQYF | TGCGCCAGCAGCTTGGTCGGGAGGATGACTAGCGGGGGGGCCGGGTTAGATACGCAGTATTTT
TRBJ2-2 | once | TRBV7-3 | TRBD1 | CASSWTGPAGGGELFF | TGTGCCAGCAGCTGGACAGGGCCCGCCGGGGGCGGGGAGCTGTTTTTT
TRBJ2-5 | . | TRBV18 | TRBD2 | CASSLTLPTSGGQETQYF | TGTGCCAGCTCACTGACCTTACCGACTAGCGGGGGCCAAGAGACCCAGTACTTC
TRBJ2-1 | . | TRBV5-1 | TRBD2 | CASSLTSGGPYNEQFF | TGCGCCAGCAGCTTAACTAGCGGGGGCCCCTACAATGAGCAGTTCTTC
TRBJ2-7 | once | TRBV7-9 | TRBD1 | CASSLAGQAGYEQYF | TGTGCCAGCAGCTTAGCGGGACAGGCGGGCTACGAGCAGTACTTC
TRBJ1-1 | few | TRBV20-1 | . | CSGAVNTEAFF | TGCAGTGGGGCAGTGAACACTGAAGCTTTCTTT
TRBJ2-2 | . | TRBV19 | . | CASSVGWTGELFF | TGTGCCAGTAGTGTCGGGTGGACCGGGGAGCTGTTTTTT
TRBJ1-5 | . | TRBV12-3/TRBV12-4 | . | CASNRGANQPQHF | TGTGCCAGCAATCGGGGGGCCAATCAGCCCCAGCATTTT
TRBJ2-3 | . | TRBV27 | . | CASSFSLNTDTQYF | TGTGCCAGCAGTTTCTCTCTAAACACAGATACGCAGTATTTT
TRBJ2-3 | . | TRBV2 | TRBD2 | CASSEHLAGGGTDTQYF | TGTGCCAGCAGTGAACACCTAGCGGGGGGTGGCACAGATACGCAGTATTTT
TRBJ1-6 | few | TRBV7-9 | TRBD1 | CASSLDGTGSPLHF | TGTGCCAGCAGCTTAGACGGGACAGGCTCACCCCTCCACTTT
TRBJ2-3 | . | TRBV11-2 | TRBD1 | CASSKPGQGTDTQYF | TGTGCCAGCAGTAAACCGGGACAGGGCACAGATACGCAGTATTTT
TRBJ1-2 | few | TRBV13 | . | CASSLGTTAIPYDNYGYTF | TGTGCCAGCAGCTTAGGAACGACAGCCATCCCCTACGATAACTATGGCTACACCTTC
TRBJ2-7 | . | TRBV24-1 | TRBD2 | CATSDAGGTYEQYF | TGTGCCACCAGTGACGCGGGGGGGACCTACGAGCAGTACTTC
TRBJ2-1 | . | TRBV7-6 | . | CASSLDISRGDSYNEQFF | TGTGCCAGCAGCTTAGACATCTCCAGAGGCGACTCCTACAATGAGCAGTTCTTC
TRBJ1-4 | . | TRBV7-8 | . | CASSKTGVATNEKLFF | TGTGCCAGCAGCAAGACAGGCGTAGCAACTAATGAAAAACTGTTTTTT
TRBJ1-5 | . | TRBV7-9 | . | CASSPTGSNQPQHF | TGTGCCAGCAGCCCCACAGGTAGCAATCAGCCCCAGCATTTT
TRBJ2-3 | once | TRBV6-2/TRBV6-3 | TRBD1 | CASSYSAGQGVRGTDTQYF | TGTGCCAGCAGTTACTCCGCGGGACAGGGGGTTCGGGGCACAGATACGCAGTATTTT
TRBJ2-5 | once | TRBV7-9 | . | CASSSPGGLETQYF | TGTGCCAGCAGCTCTCCGGGGGGCCTGGAGACCCAGTACTTC
TRBJ1-1 | . | TRBV19 | . | CASNVRGIGGDTEAFF | TGTGCCAGTAACGTAAGGGGCATCGGGGGGGACACTGAAGCTTTCTTT
TRBJ2-1 | . | TRBV13 | TRBD2 | CASRERGDGNEQFF | TGTGCCAGCCGGGAGCGGGGTGATGGCAATGAGCAGTTCTTC